This section outlines one T cell receptor beta chain sequence together with its context. These data are taken from a study of blood T cell repertoires in COVID-19. Study in general: Acute and convalescent COVID-19 samples came from the United States, Italy and Spain.

Between the trimmed V and J ends, which lost 6 bases and 2 bases, there was a span of 10 bases. Germline CDR1 MNHEY, CDR2 SVGAGI. The CDR3 spans 13 residues. Original processing methods: Reference gene primer amplification gave nucleated cell count estimates. Profiled with immunoSEQ multiplex PCR; TCRdb holds only in-frame clones, not every one. V, J and clone size are taken as reported in that table, and D and trimming were inferred from the DNA itself. The sample comprises roughly 170,000 clones, roughly 84% of which are singletons, and 15% to 20% rests with the top ten. The sample was PBMCs or T cells enriched from blood (not recorded which). The source of this sequence is a man between 60 and 70 years old who had recovered from COVID-19. The chain joins TRBV6-5 to TRBJ1-2, with D maybe TRBD1 (6 bases). CDR3 residues: CASSITGNYGYTF. CDR3 sequence (DNA): TGTGCCAGCAGCATCACAGGGAACTATGGCTACACCTTC.